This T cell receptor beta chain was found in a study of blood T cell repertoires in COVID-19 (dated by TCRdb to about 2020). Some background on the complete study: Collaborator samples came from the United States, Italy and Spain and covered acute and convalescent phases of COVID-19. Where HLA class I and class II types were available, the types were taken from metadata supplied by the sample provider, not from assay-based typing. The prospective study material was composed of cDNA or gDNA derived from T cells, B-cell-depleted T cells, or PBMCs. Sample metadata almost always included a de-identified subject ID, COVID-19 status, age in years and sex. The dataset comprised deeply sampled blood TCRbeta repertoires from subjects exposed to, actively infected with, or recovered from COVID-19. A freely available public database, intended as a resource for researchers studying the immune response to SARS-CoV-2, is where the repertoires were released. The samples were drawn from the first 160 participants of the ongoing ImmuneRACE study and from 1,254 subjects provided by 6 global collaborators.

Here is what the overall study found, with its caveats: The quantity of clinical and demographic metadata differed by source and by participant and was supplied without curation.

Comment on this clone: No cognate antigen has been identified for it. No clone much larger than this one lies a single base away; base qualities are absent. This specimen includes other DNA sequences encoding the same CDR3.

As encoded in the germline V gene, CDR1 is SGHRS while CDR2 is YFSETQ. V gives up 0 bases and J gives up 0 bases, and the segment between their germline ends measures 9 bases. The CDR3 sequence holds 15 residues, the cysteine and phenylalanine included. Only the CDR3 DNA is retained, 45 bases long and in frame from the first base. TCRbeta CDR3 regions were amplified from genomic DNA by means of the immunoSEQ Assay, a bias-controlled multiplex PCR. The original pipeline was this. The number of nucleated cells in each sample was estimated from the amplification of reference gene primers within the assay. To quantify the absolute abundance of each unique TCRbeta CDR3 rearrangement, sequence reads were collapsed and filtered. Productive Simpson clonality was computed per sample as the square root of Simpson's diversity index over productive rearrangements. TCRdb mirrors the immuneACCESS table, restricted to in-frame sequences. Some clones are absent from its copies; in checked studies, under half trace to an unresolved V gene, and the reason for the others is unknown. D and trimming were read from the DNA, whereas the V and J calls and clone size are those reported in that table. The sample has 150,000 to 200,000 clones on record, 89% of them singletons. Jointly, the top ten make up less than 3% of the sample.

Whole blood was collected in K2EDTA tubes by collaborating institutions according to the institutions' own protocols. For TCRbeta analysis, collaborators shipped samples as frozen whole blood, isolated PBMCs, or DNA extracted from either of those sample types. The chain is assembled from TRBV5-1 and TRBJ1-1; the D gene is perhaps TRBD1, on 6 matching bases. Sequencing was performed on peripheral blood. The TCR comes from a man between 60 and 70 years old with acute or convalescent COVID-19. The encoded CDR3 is CASSLGTVMNTEAFF. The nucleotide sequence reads TGCGCCAGCAGCTTGGGGACAGTGATGAACACTGAAGCTTTCTTT.